The next 10 T cell receptor beta chains were all read from a single sample in a study of blood T cell repertoires in COVID-19. The assay was immunoSEQ multiplex PCR, and TCRdb's table has in-frame clones only and misses some. Of about 140,000 clones listed, about 81% were seen once; the top ten hold 4% to 5%. Sequencing input: peripheral blood. The receptor set was obtained from a woman aged 80 or older with acute or convalescent COVID-19.

This chain uses TRBV19 with TRBJ1-5; 7 bases are shared with TRBD1. Germline V gene sequence: CDR1 LNHDA, CDR2 SQIVND (reference sequence). CDR3 length equals 16 residues. V gave up 3 bases and J gave up 4 bases; unmatched junction bases: 9. The DNA of the CDR3 is TGTGCCAGTAGTATTTCTTTGACAGGGTCTAATCAGCCCCAGCATTTT. It specifies CASSISLTGSNQPQHF. Full variable domain (rest looked up from reference TRBV19 and TRBJ1-5): DGGITQSPKYLFRKEGQNVTLSCEQNLNHDAMYWYRQDPGQGLRLIYYSQIVNDFQKGDIAEGYSVSREKKESFPLTVTSAQKNPTAFYLCASSISLTGSNQPQHFGDGTRLSIL.

This chain uses TRBV7-2 with TRBJ2-2, with D hard to call. The V end was cut by 6 bases, the J end by 3 bases, with 5 bases between. The CDR3 totals 12 residues. Germline-derived CDR1 and CDR2 are SGHTA and FQGNSA. CDR3 protein: CASRFYTGELFF. CDR3 in DNA: TGTGCCAGCAGGTTCTACACCGGGGAGCTGTTTTTT.

The CDR3 DNA follows: TGTGCCAGCAGTTTAGGCGGACGAGGGCTGGAGACCCAGTACTTC. Translation: CASSLGGRGLETQYF. V and J are TRBV28 and TRBJ2-5; a weak D match, TRBD2 (5 bases). CDR1 and CDR2 from the germline V gene are MDHEN and SYDVKM. The CDR3 has 15 amino acids. The V gene lost 2 bases and the J gene lost 5 bases, with 15 bases spanning the gap. Drawing the rest from reference TRBV28 and TRBJ2-5, the complete variable domain is DVKVTQSSRYLVKRTGEKVFLECVQDMDHENMFWYRQDPGLGLRLIYFSYDVKMKEKGDIPEGYSVSREKKERFSLILESASTNQTSMYLCASSLGGRGLETQYFGPGTRLLVL.

The rearrangement uses TRBV19 and TRBJ1-2; D is unclear. Germline CDR1 is LNHDA and CDR2 is SQIVND (reference sequence). CDR3 length: 14 residues. V dropped 5 bases and J dropped 1 base, with 11 bases sitting between them. The CDR3 DNA follows: TGTGCCAGTAGTTTGGGCAGGAATAACTATGGCTACACCTTC. Translating it yields CASSLGRNNYGYTF.

The chain has TRBV28 and TRBJ1-5; TRBD1 is a possible D gene (6 bases). V was trimmed by 0 bases and J by 4 bases, leaving 10 bases between them. Germline lookup yields CDR1 MDHEN and CDR2 SYDVKM. The CDR3 is 15 amino acids. CDR3 residues: CASSLWRQGNQPQHF. The CDR3 DNA reads TGTGCCAGCAGTTTATGGAGGCAGGGGAATCAGCCCCAGCATTTT.

This CDR3 is CASSRNRLAGGPGTDTQYF. The CDR3 DNA reads TGTGCCAGCAGCCGGAACCGACTAGCGGGAGGGCCGGGCACAGATACGCAGTATTTT. The chain joins TRBV7-2 to TRBJ2-3; 14 nucleotides line up with TRBD2. The V and J ends lost 5 bases and 1 base, in that order; junction bases with no gene match: 11. Germline CDR1 and CDR2: SGHTA and FQGNSA. The CDR3 is 19 residues long.

The DNA of the CDR3 is TGTGCCAGCAGTTTGCGTCGAGACACTGAAGCTTTCTTT. Protein: CASSLRRDTEAFF. The chain is built from TRBV27 and TRBJ1-1; no clear D. Looked up from germline, CDR1 is MNHEY and CDR2 is SMNVEV (reference sequence). The length of the CDR3 is 13 residues. The V end was cut by 3 bases, the J end by 3 bases, with 8 bases between.

The chain carries TRBV14 and TRBJ1-6; D is ambiguous. This CDR3 contains 15 residues. V was trimmed by 0 bases and J by 7 bases, leaving 10 bases between them. CDR1 SGHDN and CDR2 FVKESK come from the germline V gene. CDR3 protein: CASSQDYGENSPLHF. CDR3 DNA sequence: TGTGCCAGCAGCCAAGATTACGGGGAAAATTCACCCCTCCACTTT.

The V gene is TRBV5-1, the J gene TRBJ2-1; 8 bases agree with TRBD2. There are 15 residues in the CDR3. V shed 2 bases and J 2 bases; nucleotides not matched to a gene: 3. CDR1 is SGHRS and CDR2 is YFSETQ in the germline V gene. CDR3 sequence (DNA): TGCGCCAGCAGCTTTAGTAGCGGGGCCTACAATGAGCAGTTCTTC. As protein: CASSFSSGAYNEQFF.

The genes are TRBV19 and TRBJ1-5, with 9 bases identical to TRBD1. The germline CDR1 and CDR2 sequences are LNHDA and SQIVND (reference sequence). The CDR3 sequence is 13 residues long. Trimming removed 7 bases from V and 6 bases from J; junction bases left unmatched: 4. CDR3 coding DNA: TGTGCCAGTAACAGGGGGCGCGGTCAGCCCCAGCATTTT. As protein: CASNRGRGQPQHF.